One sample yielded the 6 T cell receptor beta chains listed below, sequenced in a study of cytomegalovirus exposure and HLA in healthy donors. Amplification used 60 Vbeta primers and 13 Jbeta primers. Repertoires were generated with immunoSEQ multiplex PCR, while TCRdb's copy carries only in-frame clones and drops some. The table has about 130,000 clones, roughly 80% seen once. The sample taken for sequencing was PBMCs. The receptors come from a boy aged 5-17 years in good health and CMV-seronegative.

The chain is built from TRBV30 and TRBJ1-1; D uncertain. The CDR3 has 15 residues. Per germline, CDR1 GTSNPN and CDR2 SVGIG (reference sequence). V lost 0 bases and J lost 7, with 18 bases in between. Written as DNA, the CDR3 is TGTGCCTGGAGTGTCGGGATATCTGGGGAGGATGAAGCTTTCTTT. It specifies CAWSVGISGEDEAFF.

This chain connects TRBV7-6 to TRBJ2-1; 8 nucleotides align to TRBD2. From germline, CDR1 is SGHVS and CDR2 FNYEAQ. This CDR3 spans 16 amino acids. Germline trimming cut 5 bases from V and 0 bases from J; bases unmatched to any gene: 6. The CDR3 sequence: CASSPTSVSSYNEQFF. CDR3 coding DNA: TGTGCCAGCAGCCCGACTAGCGTAAGCTCCTACAATGAGCAGTTCTTC.

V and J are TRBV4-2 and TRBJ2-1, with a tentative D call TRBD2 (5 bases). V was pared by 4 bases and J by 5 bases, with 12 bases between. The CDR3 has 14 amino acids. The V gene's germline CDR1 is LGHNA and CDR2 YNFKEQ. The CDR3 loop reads CASSLASGDNEQFF. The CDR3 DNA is TGTGCCAGCAGCCTGGCAAGCGGTGACAATGAGCAGTTCTTC.

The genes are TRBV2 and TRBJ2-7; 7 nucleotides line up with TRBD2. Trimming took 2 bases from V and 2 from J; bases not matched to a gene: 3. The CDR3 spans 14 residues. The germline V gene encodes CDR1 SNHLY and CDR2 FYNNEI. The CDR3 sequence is CASSESSGAYEQYF. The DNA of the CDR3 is TGTGCCAGCAGTGAATCTAGCGGAGCCTACGAGCAGTACTTC. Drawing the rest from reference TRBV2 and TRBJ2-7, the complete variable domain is EPEVTQTPSHQVTQMGQEVILRCVPISNHLYFYWYRQILGQKVEFLVSFYNNEISEKSEIFDDQFSVERPDGSNFTLKIRSTKLEDSAMYFCASSESSGAYEQYFGPGTRLTVT.

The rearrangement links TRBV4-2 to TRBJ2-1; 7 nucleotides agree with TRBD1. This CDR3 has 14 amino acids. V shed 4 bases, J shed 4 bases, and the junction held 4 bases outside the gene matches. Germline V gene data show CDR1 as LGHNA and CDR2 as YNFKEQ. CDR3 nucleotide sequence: TGTGCCAGCAGCCCGCCGGACAGGTACAATGAGCAGTTCTTC. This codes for CASSPPDRYNEQFF.

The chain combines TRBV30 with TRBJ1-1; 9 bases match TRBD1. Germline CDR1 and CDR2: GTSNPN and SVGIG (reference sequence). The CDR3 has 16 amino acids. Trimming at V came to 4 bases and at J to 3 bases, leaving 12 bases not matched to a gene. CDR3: CAWTQTGGGGDTEAFF. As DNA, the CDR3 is TGTGCCTGGACCCAAACAGGGGGCGGAGGGGACACTGAAGCTTTCTTT. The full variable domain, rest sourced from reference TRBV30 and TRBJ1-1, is SQTIHQWPATLVQPVGSPLSLECTVEGTSNPNLYWYRQAAGRGLQLLFYSVGIGQISSEVPQNLSASRPQDRQFILSSKKLLLSDSGFYLCAWTQTGGGGDTEAFFGQGTRLTVV.